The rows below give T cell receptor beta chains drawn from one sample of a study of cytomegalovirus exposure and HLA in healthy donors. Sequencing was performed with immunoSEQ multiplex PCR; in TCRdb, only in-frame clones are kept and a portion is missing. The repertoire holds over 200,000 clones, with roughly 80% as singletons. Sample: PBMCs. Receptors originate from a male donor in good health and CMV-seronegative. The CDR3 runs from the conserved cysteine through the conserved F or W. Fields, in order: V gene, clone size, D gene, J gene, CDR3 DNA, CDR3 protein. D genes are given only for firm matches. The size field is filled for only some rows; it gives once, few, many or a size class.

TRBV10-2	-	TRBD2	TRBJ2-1	TGCGCCAGCAACCCGGGACTAGCGGGACGGAATGAGCAGTTCTTC	CASNPGLAGRNEQFF
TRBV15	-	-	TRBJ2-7	TGTGCCACAGGACTGGCGGGCGAGCAGTACTTC	CATGLAGEQYF
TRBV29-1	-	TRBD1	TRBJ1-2	TGCAGCGTAAGAGGGACAGGGTACAACTATGGCTACACCTTC	CSVRGTGYNYGYTF
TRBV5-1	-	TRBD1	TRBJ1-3	TGCGCCAGCAGCAGACAGGGAAACGAGGACACCATATATTTT	CASSRQGNEDTIYF
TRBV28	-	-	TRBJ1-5	TGTGCCAGCAGTATCTATCAGCCCCAGCATTTT	CASSIYQPQHF
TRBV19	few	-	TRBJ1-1	TGTGCCAGTAGTATCGAAGGACTGCCCAACACTGAAGCTTTCTTT	CASSIEGLPNTEAFF
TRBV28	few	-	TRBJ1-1	TGTGCCAGCAGTTTGGGAACAGGATTCCCGAACACTGAAGCTTTCTTT	CASSLGTGFPNTEAFF
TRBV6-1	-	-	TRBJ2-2	TGTGCCACCTTCCGGGGGGCTTCCGGGGAGCTGTTTTTT	CATFRGASGELFF
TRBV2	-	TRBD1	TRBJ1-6	TGTGCCAGCGGCCGCGGACAGGGGGTATCACCCCTCCACTTT	CASGRGQGVSPLHF
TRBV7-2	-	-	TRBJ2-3	TGTGCCAGCAGCACCATAGCGGCGAGCACAGATACGCAGTATTTT	CASSTIAASTDTQYF
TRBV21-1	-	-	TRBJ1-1	TGTGCCAGCCCGGCAGCTAGATTGAACACTGAAGCTTTCTTT	CASPAARLNTEAFF
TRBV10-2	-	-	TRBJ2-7	TGCGCCAGCAGTAATGCCCTTGCGGCCCGTTCCTACGAGCAGTACTTC	CASSNALAARSYEQYF
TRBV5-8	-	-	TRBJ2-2	TGTGCCAGCAGCTTAAGGAGAGGTGCGAACGCCGGGGAGCTGTTTTTT	CASSLRRGANAGELFF
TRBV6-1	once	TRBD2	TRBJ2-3	TGTGCCAGCAGTGAATTTTTCCCCCGTCGGGAGGGCACAGATACGCAGTATTTT	CASSEFFPRREGTDTQYF
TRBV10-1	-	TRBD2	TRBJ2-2	TGCGCCAGCAGTGGAGAAGCGGGAGGGCCTGGCACCGGGGAGCTGTTTTTT	CASSGEAGGPGTGELFF
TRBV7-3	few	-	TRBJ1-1	TGTGCCAGCAGTCGACTTGAGAACACTGAAGCTTTCTTT	CASSRLENTEAFF
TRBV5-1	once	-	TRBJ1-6	TGCGCCAGCAGCCTAGTTGGGGGAGGGGAATCACCCCTCCACTTT	CASSLVGGGESPLHF
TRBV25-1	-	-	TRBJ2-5	TGTGCCAGCAGTACGGAGGCCGATAGGACCCAGTACTTC	CASSTEADRTQYF
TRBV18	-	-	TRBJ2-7	TGTGCCAGCTCACCACTACAGACCTACGAGCAGTGCTTC	CASSPLQTYEQCF
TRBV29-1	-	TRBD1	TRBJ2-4	TGCAGCGCTGGGACAGGGAGGGTTGACATTCAGTACTTC	CSAGTGRVDIQYF
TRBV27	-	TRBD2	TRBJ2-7	TGTGCCAGCAGTTTTGTGGCGGGGAGGGCCGAGCAGTACTTC	CASSFVAGRAEQYF
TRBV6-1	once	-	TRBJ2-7	TGTGCCAGCAGTGAAGTGACAGGTCCCTACGAGCAGTACTTC	CASSEVTGPYEQYF
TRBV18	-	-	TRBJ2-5	TGTGCCAGCTCACCGCTGGGGGCTGGGCTACAAGAGACCCAGTACTTC	CASSPLGAGLQETQYF
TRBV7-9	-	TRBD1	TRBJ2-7	TGTTCCAGCAGCTCAGCAGGGGGCGAGCAGTACTTC	CSSSSAGGEQYF
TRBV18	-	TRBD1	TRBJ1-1	TGTGCCAGCTCACCACGGGACAGGGTGTTTACTGAAGCTTTCTTT	CASSPRDRVFTEAFF
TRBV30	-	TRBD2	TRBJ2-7	TGTGCCTGGAGTGTACGGGGCGGGGGACCCTACGAGCAGTACTTC	CAWSVRGGGPYEQYF